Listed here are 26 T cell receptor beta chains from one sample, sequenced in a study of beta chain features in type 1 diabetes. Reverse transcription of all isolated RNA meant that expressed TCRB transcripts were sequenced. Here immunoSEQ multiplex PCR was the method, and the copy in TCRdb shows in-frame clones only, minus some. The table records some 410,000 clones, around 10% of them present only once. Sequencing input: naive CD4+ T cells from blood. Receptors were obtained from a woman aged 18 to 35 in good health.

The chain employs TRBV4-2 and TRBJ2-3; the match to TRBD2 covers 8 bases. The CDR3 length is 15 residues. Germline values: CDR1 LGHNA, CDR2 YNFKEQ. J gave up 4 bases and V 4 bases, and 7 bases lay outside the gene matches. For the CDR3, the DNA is TGTGCCAGCAGCCGCGGGACGGGAGGGGCAGATACGCAGTATTTT. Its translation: CASSRGTGGADTQYF.

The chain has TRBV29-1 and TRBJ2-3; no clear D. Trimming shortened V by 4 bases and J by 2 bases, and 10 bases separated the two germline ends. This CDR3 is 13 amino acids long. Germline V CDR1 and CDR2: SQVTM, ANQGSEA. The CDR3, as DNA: TGCAGCGTTGCCCTGACGAACACAGATACGCAGTATTTT. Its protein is CSVALTNTDTQYF.

CDR3 DNA sequence: TGTGCCTGGAGGAGAGGTCCCCGAAGGGGACAAGAGACCCAGTACTTC. Protein sequence: CAWRRGPRRGQETQYF. The V gene is TRBV30, the J gene TRBJ2-5; D is perhaps TRBD1 (5 bases). CDR3 length: 16 amino acids. V was cut by 3 bases and J by 2 bases, with 19 bases left in between. The germline V gene encodes CDR1 GTSNPN and CDR2 SVGIG (reference sequence).

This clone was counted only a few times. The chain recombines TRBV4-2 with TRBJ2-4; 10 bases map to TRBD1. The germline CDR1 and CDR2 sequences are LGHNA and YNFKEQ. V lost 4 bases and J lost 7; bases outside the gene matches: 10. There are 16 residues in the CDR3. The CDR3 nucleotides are TGTGCCAGCAGCCGGCCTCCGGGACAGGGGCTTAACATTCAGTACTTC. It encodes CASSRPPGQGLNIQYF.

CDR3 bases: TGCGCCAGCAGCTTGGCGGGCTACTACTCTGGGGCCAACGTCCTGACTTTC. It yields the protein CASSLAGYYSGANVLTF. The chain couples TRBV5-1 to TRBJ2-6; D is unresolved. CDR1 is SGHRS and CDR2 is YFSETQ in the germline V gene. Trimming took off 0 bases at V and 0 bases at J, with 10 bases between the two ends. The CDR3 sequence is 17 residues long.

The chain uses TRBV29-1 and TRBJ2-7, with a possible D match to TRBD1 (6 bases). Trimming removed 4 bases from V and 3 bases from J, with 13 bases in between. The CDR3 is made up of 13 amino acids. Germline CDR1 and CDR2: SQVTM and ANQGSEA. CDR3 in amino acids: CSVGRGSHYEQYF. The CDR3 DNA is TGCAGCGTTGGCAGGGGTTCCCACTACGAGCAGTACTTC.

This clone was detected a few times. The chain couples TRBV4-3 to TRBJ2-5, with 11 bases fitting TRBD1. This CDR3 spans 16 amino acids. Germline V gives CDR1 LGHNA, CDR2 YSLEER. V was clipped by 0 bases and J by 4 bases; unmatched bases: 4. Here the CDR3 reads CASSQDRTGGLETQYF. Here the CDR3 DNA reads TGCGCCAGCAGCCAAGACAGGACAGGGGGCCTAGAGACCCAGTACTTC.

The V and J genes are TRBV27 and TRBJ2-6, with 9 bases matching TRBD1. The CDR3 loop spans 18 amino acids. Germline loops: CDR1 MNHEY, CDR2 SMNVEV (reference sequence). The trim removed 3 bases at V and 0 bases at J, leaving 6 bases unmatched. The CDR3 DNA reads TGTGCCAGCAGTTTTAGACAGGGGGGGACCTCTGGGGCCAACGTCCTGACTTTC. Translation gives CASSFRQGGTSGANVLTF.

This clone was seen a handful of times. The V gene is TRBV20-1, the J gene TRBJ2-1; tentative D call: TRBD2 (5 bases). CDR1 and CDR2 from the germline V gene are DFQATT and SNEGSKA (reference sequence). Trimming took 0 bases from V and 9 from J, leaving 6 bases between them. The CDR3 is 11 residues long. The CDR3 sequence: CSAREDFEQFF. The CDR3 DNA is TGCAGTGCTAGAGAGGACTTTGAGCAGTTCTTC.

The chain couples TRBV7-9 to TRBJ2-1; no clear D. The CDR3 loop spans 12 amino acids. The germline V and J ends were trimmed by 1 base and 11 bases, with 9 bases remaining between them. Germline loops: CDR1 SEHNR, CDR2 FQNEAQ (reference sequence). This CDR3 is CASSLGAVKQFF. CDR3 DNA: TGTGCCAGCAGCTTAGGGGCAGTAAAGCAGTTCTTC.

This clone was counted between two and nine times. The CDR3 loop is CASSLGAIYNSPLHF. CDR3 nucleotide sequence: TGTGCCAGCAGCTTGGGGGCTATCTATAATTCACCCCTCCACTTT. The rearrangement joins TRBV5-4 to TRBJ1-6; D is undetermined. The germline V gene encodes CDR1 SGHNT and CDR2 YYREEE (reference sequence). CDR3 length: 15 residues. Trimming shortened V by 0 bases and J by 3 bases, and 7 bases separated the two germline ends.

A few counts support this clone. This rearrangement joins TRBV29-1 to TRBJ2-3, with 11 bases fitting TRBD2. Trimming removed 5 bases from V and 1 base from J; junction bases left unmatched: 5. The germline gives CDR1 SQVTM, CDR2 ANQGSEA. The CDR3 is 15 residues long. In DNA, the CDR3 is TGCAGCGTTCGAGTGGGACTAGCGGGCACAGATACGCAGTATTTT. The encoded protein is CSVRVGLAGTDTQYF.

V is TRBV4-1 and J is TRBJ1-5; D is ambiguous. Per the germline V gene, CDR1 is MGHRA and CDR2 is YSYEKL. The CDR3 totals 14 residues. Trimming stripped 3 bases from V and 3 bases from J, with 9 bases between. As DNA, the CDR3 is TGCGCCAGCAGCCATGGAGATTACAATCAGCCCCAGCATTTT. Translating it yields CASSHGDYNQPQHF.

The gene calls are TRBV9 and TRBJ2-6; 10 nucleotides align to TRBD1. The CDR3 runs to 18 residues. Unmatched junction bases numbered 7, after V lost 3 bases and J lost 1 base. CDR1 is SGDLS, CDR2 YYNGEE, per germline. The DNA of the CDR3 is TGTGCCAGCAGCGCGAGGGACAGGGGAGAGTCTGGGGCCAACGTCCTGACTTTC. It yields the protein CASSARDRGESGANVLTF.

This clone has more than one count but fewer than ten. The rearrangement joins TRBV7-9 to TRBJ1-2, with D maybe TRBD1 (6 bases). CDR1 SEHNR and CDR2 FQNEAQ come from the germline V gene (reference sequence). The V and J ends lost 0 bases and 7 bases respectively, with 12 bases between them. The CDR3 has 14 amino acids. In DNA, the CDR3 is TGTGCCAGCAGCTTAGCTGCGGGGGCGTCTGGCTACACCTTC. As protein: CASSLAAGASGYTF.

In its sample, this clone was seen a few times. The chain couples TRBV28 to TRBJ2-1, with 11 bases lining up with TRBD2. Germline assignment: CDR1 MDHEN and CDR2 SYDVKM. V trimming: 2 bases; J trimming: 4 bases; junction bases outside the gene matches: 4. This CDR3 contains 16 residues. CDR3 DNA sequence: TGTGCCAGCAGTTTACTAGCGGGGGGTCGGTACAATGAGCAGTTCTTC. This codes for CASSLLAGGRYNEQFF.

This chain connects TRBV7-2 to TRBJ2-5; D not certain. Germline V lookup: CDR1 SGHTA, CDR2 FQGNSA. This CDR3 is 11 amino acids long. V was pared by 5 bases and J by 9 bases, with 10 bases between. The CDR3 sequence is CASSLVRAQYF. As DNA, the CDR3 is TGTGCCAGCAGCCTGGTGAGAGCCCAGTACTTC.

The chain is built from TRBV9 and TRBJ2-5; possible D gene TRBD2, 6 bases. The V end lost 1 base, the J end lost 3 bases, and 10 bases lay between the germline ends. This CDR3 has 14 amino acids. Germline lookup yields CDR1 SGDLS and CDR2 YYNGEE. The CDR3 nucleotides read TGTGCCAGCAGCGTATTAGGGACTGAAGAGACCCAGTACTTC. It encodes CASSVLGTEETQYF.

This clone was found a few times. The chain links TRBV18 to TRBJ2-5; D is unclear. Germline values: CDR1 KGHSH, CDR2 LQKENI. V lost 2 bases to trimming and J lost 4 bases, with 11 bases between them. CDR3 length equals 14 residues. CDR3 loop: CASSPFSARETQYF. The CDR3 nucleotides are TGTGCCAGCTCACCATTCTCAGCAAGAGAGACCCAGTACTTC.

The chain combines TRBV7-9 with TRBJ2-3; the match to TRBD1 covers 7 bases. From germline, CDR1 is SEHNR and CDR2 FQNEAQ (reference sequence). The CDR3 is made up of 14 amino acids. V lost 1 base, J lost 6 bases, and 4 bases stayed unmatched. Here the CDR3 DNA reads TGTGCCAGCAGCTTAGGAGGGGGCGCCGATACGCAGTATTTT. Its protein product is CASSLGGGADTQYF.

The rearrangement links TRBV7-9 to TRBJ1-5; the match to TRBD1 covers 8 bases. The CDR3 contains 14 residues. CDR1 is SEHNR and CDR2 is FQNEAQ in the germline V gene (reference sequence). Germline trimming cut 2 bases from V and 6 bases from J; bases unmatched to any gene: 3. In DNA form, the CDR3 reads TGTGCCAGCAGCTTAACAGGGGGTGGTCAGCCCCAGCATTTT. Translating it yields CASSLTGGGQPQHF.

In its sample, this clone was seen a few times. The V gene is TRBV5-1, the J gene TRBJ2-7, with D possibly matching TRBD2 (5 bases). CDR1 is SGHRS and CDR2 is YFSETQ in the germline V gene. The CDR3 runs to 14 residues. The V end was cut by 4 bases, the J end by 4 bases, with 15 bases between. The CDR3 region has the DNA TGCGCCAGCAGCCCCGCCGGGGATGCTTACGAGCAGTACGTC. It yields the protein CASSPAGDAYEQYV.

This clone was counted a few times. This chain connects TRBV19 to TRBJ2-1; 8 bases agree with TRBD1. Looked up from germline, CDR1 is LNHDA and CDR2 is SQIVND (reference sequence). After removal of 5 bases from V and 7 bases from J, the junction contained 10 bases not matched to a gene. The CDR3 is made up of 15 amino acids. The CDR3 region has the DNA TGTGCCAGTAGTCTCTATCGGACAGGGCGGAATGAGCAGTTCTTC. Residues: CASSLYRTGRNEQFF.

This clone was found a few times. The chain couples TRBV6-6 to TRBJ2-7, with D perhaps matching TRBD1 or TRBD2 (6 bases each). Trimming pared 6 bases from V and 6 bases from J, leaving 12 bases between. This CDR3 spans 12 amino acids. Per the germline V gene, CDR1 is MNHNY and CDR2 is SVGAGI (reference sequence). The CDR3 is CASRPEGGEQYF. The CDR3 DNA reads TGTGCCAGCAGACCAGAGGGGGGCGAGCAGTACTTC.

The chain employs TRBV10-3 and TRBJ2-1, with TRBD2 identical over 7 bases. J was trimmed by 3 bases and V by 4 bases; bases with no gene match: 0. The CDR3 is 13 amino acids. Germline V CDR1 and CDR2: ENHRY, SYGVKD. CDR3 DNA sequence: TGTGCCATCAGTGGGGGGGGCTACAATGAGCAGTTCTTC. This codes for CAISGGGYNEQFF.

The CDR3 DNA is TGTGCCAGCAGCGTTACGGGCGGCTTAGCCAAAAACATTCAGTACTTC. Translation: CASSVTGGLAKNIQYF. The rearrangement links TRBV9 to TRBJ2-4; no reliable D call. The CDR3 is 16 amino acids. Germline V gene lookup returns CDR1 SGDLS and CDR2 YYNGEE. V was pared by 2 bases and J by 0 bases, with 12 bases between. The full variable domain, its missing parts supplied by reference TRBV9 and TRBJ2-4, is DSGVTQTPKHLITATGQRVTLRCSPRSGDLSVYWYQQSLDQGLQFLIQYYNGEERAKGNILERFSAQQFPDLHSELNLSSLELGDSALYFCASSVTGGLAKNIQYFGAGTRLSVL.